The 20 T cell receptor beta chains below were found in one sample sequenced in a study of blood T cell repertoires in COVID-19. Using immunoSEQ multiplex PCR, the repertoire was profiled, and TCRdb retains in-frame clones only, with some absent. The data hold nearly 90,000 clones, with 88% observed a single time. Material for sequencing was peripheral blood. These receptors were collected from a man aged 80 or over with acute or convalescent COVID-19.

This chain connects TRBV11-2 to TRBJ1-3; no clear D gene. The V end was cut by 4 bases, the J end by 2 bases, with 9 bases between. The CDR3 extends over 14 amino acids. Germline V gives CDR1 SGHAT, CDR2 FQNNGV. The CDR3 DNA follows: TGTGCCAGCAGCTCCGGGAGAGCTGGAAACACCATATATTTT. It is translated as CASSSGRAGNTIYF.

The chain has TRBV3-1 (or the pseudogene TRBV3-2) and TRBJ1-1; D ambiguous. V gave up 4 bases and J gave up 3 bases, with 12 bases separating them. The CDR3 is 14 amino acids. CDR1 and CDR2 from the germline V gene are LGHDT and YNNKEL (reference sequence). The CDR3 sequence: CASSLQSPDTEAFF. DNA of the CDR3: TGTGCCAGCAGCCTACAGTCCCCCGACACTGAAGCTTTCTTT.

The J gene is TRBJ1-2, the V gene TRBV5-1; 9 bases align to TRBD1. CDR3 length: 14 amino acids. The germline V gene encodes CDR1 SGHRS and CDR2 YFSETQ. The J segment lost 8 bases and the V segment lost 0 bases, leaving 5 bases of the junction unmatched. The CDR3 bases are TGCGCCAGCAGCTTGGCCCCCGGACAGGGGGGCTACACCTTC. This codes for CASSLAPGQGGYTF.

The chain links TRBV6-6 to TRBJ2-7; 9 nucleotides line up with TRBD1. The CDR3 spans 13 residues. Germline V CDR1 and CDR2: MNHNY, SVGAGI (reference sequence). With V trimmed by 9 bases and J by 2 bases, 5 bases remained unmatched. This chain's CDR3 is CASTGTGTYEQYF. The CDR3, as DNA: TGTGCCAGTACAGGGACAGGGACCTACGAGCAGTACTTC.

This chain links TRBV19 with TRBJ1-1, with 7 positions matching TRBD1. CDR3 length: 15 residues. CDR1 LNHDA and CDR2 SQIVND come from the germline V gene (reference sequence). Germline trimming cut 3 bases from V and 5 bases from J; bases unmatched to any gene: 9. CDR3 nucleotides: TGTGCCAGTAGTATTCCGACAGGGCTCTATACTGAAGCTTTCTTT. Its protein product is CASSIPTGLYTEAFF.

The V call is TRBV6-1, the J call TRBJ1-5; TRBD1 agrees at 9 bases. The CDR3 is made up of 15 amino acids. The J segment lost 6 bases and the V segment lost 1 base, leaving 4 bases of the junction unmatched. CDR1 and CDR2 from the germline V gene are MNHNS and SASEGT. CDR3 nucleotides: TGTGCCAGCAGTGAAGGGACAGGGGTAAGTCAGCCCCAGCATTTT. Its protein product is CASSEGTGVSQPQHF.

The genes are TRBV9 and TRBJ2-2; D is undetermined. The CDR3 is 14 residues long. The germline V gene has CDR1 SGDLS and CDR2 YYNGEE. Trimming pared 2 bases from V and 4 bases from J, leaving 9 bases between. CDR3 region: CASSVVSGTGELFF. CDR3 in DNA: TGTGCCAGCAGCGTTGTGTCCGGCACCGGGGAGCTGTTTTTT.

The chain recombines TRBV6-5 with TRBJ1-4; TRBD1 matches 12 bases. Looked up from germline, CDR1 is MNHEY and CDR2 is SVGAGI. Unmatched junction bases numbered 6, after V lost 6 bases and J lost 7 bases. This CDR3 is built from 15 residues. In nucleotides, the CDR3 is TGTGCCAGCAGCCGCGGGGACAGGGGGCCTGAAAAACTGTTTTTT. Protein product: CASSRGDRGPEKLFF.

V usage is TRBV6-2 or TRBV6-3 and J usage is TRBJ1-1; a weak D match, TRBD1 (6 bases). The CDR3 length is 14 residues. Trimming cost V 0 bases and J 3 bases, with 8 bases left between them. Germline CDR1 is MNHEY and CDR2 is SVGEGT. The CDR3 reads CASSYSDRYTEAFF. CDR3 DNA: TGTGCCAGCAGTTACTCGGACAGATACACTGAAGCTTTCTTT.

This clone has more than one count but fewer than ten. The chain links TRBV14 to TRBJ1-2, with 9 positions matching TRBD1. Germline CDR1 reads SGHDN; CDR2 reads FVKESK. The CDR3 covers 14 residues. Trimming cost V 6 bases and J 4 bases; bases outside gene matches: 6. CDR3 DNA sequence: TGTGCCAGCAGTCCGGGACAGGGCAGCTATGGCTACACCTTC. Translated: CASSPGQGSYGYTF.

This clone was picked up one time. The chain recombines TRBV12-3 or TRBV12-4 with TRBJ2-2, with D hard to call. The CDR3 runs to 13 residues. The V end lost 2 bases, the J end lost 10 bases, and 11 bases lay between the germline ends. DNA of the CDR3: TGTGCCAGCAGTTTAAAGGCCGAGGTGGAGCTGTTTTTT. It yields the protein CASSLKAEVELFF.

CDR3: CASYRGGATLYGYTF. In DNA, the CDR3 is TGTGCCAGCTATCGAGGAGGGGCGACCCTCTATGGCTACACCTTC. V gene TRBV2 combines with J gene TRBJ1-2, with D possibly matching TRBD1 (5 bases). CDR3 length equals 15 residues. The V end was cut by 8 bases, the J end by 4 bases, with 20 bases between. Germline V gene sequence: CDR1 SNHLY, CDR2 FYNNEI.

The V and J genes are TRBV30 and TRBJ2-7; 8 bases are shared with TRBD2. CDR1 is GTSNPN, CDR2 SVGIG, per germline (reference sequence). CDR3 length: 12 amino acids. V trimming: 8 bases; J trimming: 1 base; junction bases outside the gene matches: 4. The CDR3 reads CALSGVSYEQYF. The CDR3 DNA sequence: TGTGCCCTTAGCGGGGTATCCTACGAGCAGTACTTC.

The CDR3 bases are TGTGCCAGCAGTCCCCTATGGGGCATCACAGATACGCAGTATTTT. Amino acid sequence: CASSPLWGITDTQYF. The rearrangement links TRBV27 to TRBJ2-3; a weak D match, TRBD1 (5 bases). Trimming cost V 5 bases and J 2 bases, with 14 bases left between them. This CDR3 has 15 amino acids. Germline V lookup: CDR1 MNHEY, CDR2 SMNVEV (reference sequence).

CDR3 amino acids: CASSSLDRPWEQYF. In DNA, the CDR3 is TGTGCCAGCAGTTCCCTGGACAGACCGTGGGAGCAGTACTTC. The chain recombines TRBV27 with TRBJ2-7, with TRBD1 as a possible D gene (6 bases). There are 14 residues in the CDR3. Per the germline V gene, CDR1 is MNHEY and CDR2 is SMNVEV (reference sequence). V lost 4 bases and J 7 bases, leaving 17 bases between the germline ends.

The chain combines TRBV25-1 with TRBJ2-3; 7 bases line up with TRBD2. The CDR3 consists of 16 residues. V lost 1 base and J lost 2; bases outside the gene matches: 6. The germline gives CDR1 MGHDK, CDR2 SYGVNS. CDR3 sequence reads: CASSELGGSDTDTQYF. CDR3 nucleotide sequence: TGTGCCAGCAGTGAATTGGGGGGGTCAGACACAGATACGCAGTATTTT.

In this sample, this clone turned up a few times. The chain joins TRBV14 to TRBJ1-2; D is perhaps TRBD1 (6 bases). Germline CDR1 SGHDN, CDR2 FVKESK. Trimming took off 1 base at V and 7 bases at J, with 13 bases between the two ends. This CDR3 spans 14 amino acids. The CDR3 reads CASSQGGQIFGYTF. The CDR3, as DNA: TGTGCCAGCAGCCAAGGCGGACAGATTTTTGGCTACACCTTC.

This chain uses TRBV5-4 with TRBJ1-3; D is perhaps TRBD1 (5 bases). Trimming pared 0 bases from V and 5 bases from J, leaving 9 bases between. The V gene's germline CDR1 is SGHNT and CDR2 YYREEE (reference sequence). This CDR3 is built from 14 residues. CDR3 nucleotide sequence: TGTGCCAGCAGCTTGGCGGGGACTCGAAACACCATATATTTT. Its protein product is CASSLAGTRNTIYF.

The rearrangement uses TRBV5-6 and TRBJ2-7; TRBD1 might be the D (6 bases). This CDR3 comprises 15 residues. Trimming pared 2 bases from V and 4 bases from J, leaving 16 bases between. Germline values: CDR1 SGHDT, CDR2 YYEEEE. The CDR3 region has the DNA TGTGCCAGCAGCTTCGGGTCCAGGGGTGGTTACGAGCAGTACTTC. Protein: CASSFGSRGGYEQYF.

In its sample, this clone was seen once. V is TRBV3-1 (or the pseudogene TRBV3-2) and J is TRBJ1-2, with 7 nucleotides matching TRBD1. J gave up 8 bases and V 1 base, and 10 bases lay outside the gene matches. The CDR3 loop spans 15 amino acids. CDR1 and CDR2 (germline): LGHDT, YNNKEL (reference sequence). The CDR3 protein is CASSQVDQGVSGYTF. The CDR3 coding sequence is TGTGCCAGCAGCCAAGTAGACCAGGGGGTGAGCGGCTACACCTTC.